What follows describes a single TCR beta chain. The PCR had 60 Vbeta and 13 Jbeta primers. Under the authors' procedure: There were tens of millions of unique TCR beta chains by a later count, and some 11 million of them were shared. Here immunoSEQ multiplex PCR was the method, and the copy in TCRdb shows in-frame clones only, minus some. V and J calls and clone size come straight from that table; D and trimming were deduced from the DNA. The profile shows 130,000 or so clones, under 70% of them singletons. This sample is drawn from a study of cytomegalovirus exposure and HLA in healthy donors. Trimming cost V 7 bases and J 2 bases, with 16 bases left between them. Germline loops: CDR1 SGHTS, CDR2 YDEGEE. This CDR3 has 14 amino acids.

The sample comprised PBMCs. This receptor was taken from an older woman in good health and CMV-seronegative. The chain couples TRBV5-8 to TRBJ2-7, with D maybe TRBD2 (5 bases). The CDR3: CASAPLRVPYEQYF. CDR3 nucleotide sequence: TGTGCCAGCGCCCCGTTGAGGGTACCCTACGAGCAGTACTTC.